This TCR beta chain was recorded in a study of blood T cell repertoires in COVID-19. Study at large: Samples taken during acute and convalescent COVID-19 were collected in the United States, Italy and Spain. The cDNA or gDNA used as material had been derived from T cells, B-cell-depleted T cells, or PBMCs.

In the original workflow: Amplification of reference gene primers was used by the study to estimate nucleated cell counts. The table came from immunoSEQ multiplex PCR; TCRdb's copy has only in-frame clones and leaves some out. That table supplies the V and J calls and clone size; D and trimming were determined from the DNA. Counted here are more than 200,000 clones, 88% occurring once; the ten biggest clones make up over 1.1%. The receptor was isolated from a man older than 75 with acute or convalescent COVID-19. Sequenced material: peripheral blood.

The CDR3 region is CASSPVTEPYEQYF. CDR3 DNA: TGTGCCAGCAGCCCCGTGACAGAACCCTACGAGCAGTACTTC. The J gene is TRBJ2-7, the V gene TRBV11-2; D is possibly TRBD1 (5 bases). V gave up 5 bases and J gave up 2 bases, with 13 bases separating them. The length of the CDR3 is 14 residues. Germline CDR1 reads SGHAT; CDR2 reads FQNNGV.